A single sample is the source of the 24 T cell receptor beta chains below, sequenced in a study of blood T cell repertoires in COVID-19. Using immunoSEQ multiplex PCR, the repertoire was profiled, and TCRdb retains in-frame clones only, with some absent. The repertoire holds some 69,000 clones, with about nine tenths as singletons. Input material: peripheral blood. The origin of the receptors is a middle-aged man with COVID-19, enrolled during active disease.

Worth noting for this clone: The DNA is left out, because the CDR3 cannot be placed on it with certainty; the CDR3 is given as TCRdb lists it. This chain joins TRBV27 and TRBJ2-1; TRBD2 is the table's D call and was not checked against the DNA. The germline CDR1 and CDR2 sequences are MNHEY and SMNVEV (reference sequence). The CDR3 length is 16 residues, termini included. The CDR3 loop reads CASSLSWGSGSRRKFF.

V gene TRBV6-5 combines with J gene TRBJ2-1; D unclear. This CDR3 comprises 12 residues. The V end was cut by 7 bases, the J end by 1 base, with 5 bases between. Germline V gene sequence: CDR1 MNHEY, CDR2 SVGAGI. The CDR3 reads CASTSSYNEQFF. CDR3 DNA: TGTGCCAGCACGTCTTCCTACAATGAGCAGTTCTTC.

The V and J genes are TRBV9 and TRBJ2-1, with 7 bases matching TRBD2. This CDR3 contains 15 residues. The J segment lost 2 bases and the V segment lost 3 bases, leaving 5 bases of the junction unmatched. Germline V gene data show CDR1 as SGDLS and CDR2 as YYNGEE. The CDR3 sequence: CASSGREYPYNEQFF. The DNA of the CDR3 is TGTGCCAGCAGCGGGCGGGAGTATCCCTACAATGAGCAGTTCTTC.

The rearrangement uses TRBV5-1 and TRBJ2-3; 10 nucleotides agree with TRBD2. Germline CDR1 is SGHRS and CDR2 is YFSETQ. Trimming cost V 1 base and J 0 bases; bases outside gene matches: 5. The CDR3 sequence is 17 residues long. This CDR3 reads CASSLRLAGASTDTQYF. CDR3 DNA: TGCGCCAGCAGCTTGCGACTAGCGGGTGCGAGCACAGATACGCAGTATTTT.

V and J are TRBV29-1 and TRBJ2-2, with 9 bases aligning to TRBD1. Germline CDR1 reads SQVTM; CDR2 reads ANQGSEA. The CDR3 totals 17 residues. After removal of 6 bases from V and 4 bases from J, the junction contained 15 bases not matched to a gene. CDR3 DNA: TGCAGCGTGGGGGAGTACGGGACAGGGTCCGGCACCGGGGAGCTGTTTTTT. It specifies CSVGEYGTGSGTGELFF.

The chain's CDR3 is CASSSGQGRTIQGYTF. CDR3 sequence (DNA): TGTGCCAGCAGCTCGGGACAGGGGCGGACGATACAGGGCTACACCTTC. V is TRBV5-4 and J is TRBJ1-2, with 10 nucleotides matching TRBD1. Germline V gives CDR1 SGHNT, CDR2 YYREEE (reference sequence). The CDR3 consists of 16 residues. V shed 3 bases and J 8 bases; nucleotides not matched to a gene: 13.

The CDR3 DNA reads TGTGCCAGCAGTTTAAGTCGGGACAGGGGTTACAATGAGCAGTTCTTC. This sequence encodes CASSLSRDRGYNEQFF. The chain carries TRBV28 and TRBJ2-1, with TRBD1 matching 10 bases. The germline CDR1 and CDR2 sequences are MDHEN and SYDVKM. J lost 4 bases, V lost 2 bases, and 5 bases had no gene match. CDR3 length: 16 residues.

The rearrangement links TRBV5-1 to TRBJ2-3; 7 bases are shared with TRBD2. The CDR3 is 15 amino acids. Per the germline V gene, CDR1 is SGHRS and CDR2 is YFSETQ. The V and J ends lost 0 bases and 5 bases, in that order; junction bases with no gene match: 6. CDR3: CASSLEGSSGDTQYF. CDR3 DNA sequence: TGCGCCAGCAGCTTGGAAGGGTCTAGCGGAGATACGCAGTATTTT.

CDR3 coding DNA: TGCAGTGCTAGTCAGGAATCTCTCGGCGAGCAGTACTTC. Amino acid sequence: CSASQESLGEQYF. This chain uses TRBV20-1 with TRBJ2-7; D is unresolved. Looked up from germline, CDR1 is DFQATT and CDR2 is SNEGSKA (reference sequence). Trimming removed 3 bases from V and 6 bases from J, with 15 bases in between. CDR3 length: 13 residues.

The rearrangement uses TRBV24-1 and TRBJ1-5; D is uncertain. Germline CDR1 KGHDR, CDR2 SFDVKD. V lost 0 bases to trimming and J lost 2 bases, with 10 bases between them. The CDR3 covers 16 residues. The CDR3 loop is CATSDLRTEGNQPQHF. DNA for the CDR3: TGTGCCACCAGTGATTTGCGAACCGAGGGCAATCAGCCCCAGCATTTT.

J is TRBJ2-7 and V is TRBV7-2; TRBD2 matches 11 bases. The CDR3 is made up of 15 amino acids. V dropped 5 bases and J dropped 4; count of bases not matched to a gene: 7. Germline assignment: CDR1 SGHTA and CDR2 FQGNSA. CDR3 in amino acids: CASSTTSGSMYEQYF. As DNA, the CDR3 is TGTGCCAGCAGCACCACTAGCGGGAGTATGTACGAGCAGTACTTC.

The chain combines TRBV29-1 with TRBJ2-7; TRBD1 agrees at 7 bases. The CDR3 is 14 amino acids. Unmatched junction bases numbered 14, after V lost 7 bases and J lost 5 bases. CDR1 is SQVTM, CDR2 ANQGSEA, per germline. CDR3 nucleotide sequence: TGCAGCGCACCTGGGCAGGGGGTGTACGACGAGCAGTACTTC. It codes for CSAPGQGVYDEQYF.

CDR3 residues: CASSQVGLAGGRNEQFF. CDR3 DNA sequence: TGCGCCAGCAGCCAAGTGGGACTAGCGGGAGGTCGGAATGAGCAGTTCTTC. The chain uses TRBV4-1 and TRBJ2-1, with TRBD2 matching over 15 bases. CDR3 length equals 17 residues. Germline V gene data show CDR1 as MGHRA and CDR2 as YSYEKL. The J segment lost 7 bases and the V segment lost 1 base, leaving 5 bases of the junction unmatched.

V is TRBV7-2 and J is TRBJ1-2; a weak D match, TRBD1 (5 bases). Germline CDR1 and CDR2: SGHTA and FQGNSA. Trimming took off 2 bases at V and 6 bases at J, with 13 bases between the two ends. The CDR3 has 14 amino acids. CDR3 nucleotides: TGTGCCAGCAGCTTAACGGGGGGTGGAGATGGCTACACCTTC. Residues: CASSLTGGGDGYTF.

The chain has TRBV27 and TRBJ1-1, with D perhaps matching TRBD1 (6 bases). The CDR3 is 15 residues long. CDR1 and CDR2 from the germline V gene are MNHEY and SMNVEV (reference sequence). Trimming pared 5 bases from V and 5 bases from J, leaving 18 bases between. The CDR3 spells CASSVVGGRGTEAFF. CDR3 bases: TGTGCCAGCAGTGTGGTCGGGGGGCGGGGGACTGAAGCTTTCTTT.

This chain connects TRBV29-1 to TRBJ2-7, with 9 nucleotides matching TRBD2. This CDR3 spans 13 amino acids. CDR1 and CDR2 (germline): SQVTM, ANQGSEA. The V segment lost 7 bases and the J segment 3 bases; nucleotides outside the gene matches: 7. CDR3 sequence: CSARAGGRYEQYF. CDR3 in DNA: TGCAGCGCCAGAGCGGGAGGACGCTACGAGCAGTACTTC.

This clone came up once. DNA for the CDR3: TGTGCCACCAGTCCCCGGGGGGGTGCCGGGGAGCTGTTTTTT. Its translation is CATSPRGGAGELFF. The chain recombines TRBV24-1 with TRBJ2-2; 8 nucleotides line up with TRBD2. CDR3 size: 14 residues. Unmatched junction bases numbered 5, after V lost 6 bases and J lost 6 bases. Per the germline V gene, CDR1 is KGHDR and CDR2 is SFDVKD.

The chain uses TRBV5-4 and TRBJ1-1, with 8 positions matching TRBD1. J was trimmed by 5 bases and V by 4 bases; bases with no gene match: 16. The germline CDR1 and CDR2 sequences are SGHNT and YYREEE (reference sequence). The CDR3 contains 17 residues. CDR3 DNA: TGTGCCAGCAGCCCGGGGGGCAGGGGGCGACTTAGGACTGAAGCTTTCTTT. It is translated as CASSPGGRGRLRTEAFF.

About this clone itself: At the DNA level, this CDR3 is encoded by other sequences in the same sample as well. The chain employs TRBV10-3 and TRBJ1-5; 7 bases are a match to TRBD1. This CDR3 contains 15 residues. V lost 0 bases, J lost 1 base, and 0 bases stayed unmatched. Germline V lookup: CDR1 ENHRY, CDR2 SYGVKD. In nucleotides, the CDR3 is TGTGCCATCAGTGAGTCGGGACAGAGCAATCAGCCCCAGCATTTT. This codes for CAISESGQSNQPQHF.

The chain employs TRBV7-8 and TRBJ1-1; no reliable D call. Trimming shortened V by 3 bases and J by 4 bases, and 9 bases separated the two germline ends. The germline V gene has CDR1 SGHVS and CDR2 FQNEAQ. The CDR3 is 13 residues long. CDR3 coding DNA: TGTGCCAGCAGCTTGTCTCCTTCCACTGAAGCTTTCTTT. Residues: CASSLSPSTEAFF.

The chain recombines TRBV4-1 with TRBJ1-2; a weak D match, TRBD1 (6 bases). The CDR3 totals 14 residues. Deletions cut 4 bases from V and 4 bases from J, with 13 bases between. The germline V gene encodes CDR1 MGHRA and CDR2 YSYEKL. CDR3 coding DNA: TGCGCCAGCAGCCCGGGTGTGGGGGCCTATGGCTACACCTTC. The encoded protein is CASSPGVGAYGYTF.

The CDR3 coding sequence is TGTGCCACCAGTGATTTGGACAGGGGAATCAACACCGGGGAGCTGTTTTTT. As protein: CATSDLDRGINTGELFF. V usage is TRBV24-1 and J usage is TRBJ2-2, with TRBD1 matching 8 bases. CDR3 size: 17 residues. Germline V gives CDR1 KGHDR, CDR2 SFDVKD. J lost 2 bases, V lost 0 bases, and 4 bases had no gene match.

DNA for the CDR3: TGTGCCAGCAGGGGCCGGGACAGGGGGCGCAAGACTGAAGCTTTCTTT. Translated, it gives CASRGRDRGRKTEAFF. The chain recombines TRBV9 with TRBJ1-1; 12 bases line up with TRBD1. Germline CDR1 SGDLS, CDR2 YYNGEE. V was pared by 5 bases and J by 5 bases, with 10 bases of the junction left unmatched. The CDR3 runs 16 residues.

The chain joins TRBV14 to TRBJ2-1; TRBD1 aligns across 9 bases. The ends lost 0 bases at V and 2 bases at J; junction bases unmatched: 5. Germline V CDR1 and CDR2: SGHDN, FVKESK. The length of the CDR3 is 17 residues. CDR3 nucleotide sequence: TGTGCCAGCAGCCAAGATATAGGGGACAGGGCCTACAATGAGCAGTTCTTC. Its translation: CASSQDIGDRAYNEQFF.